This T cell receptor beta chain was recorded in a study of blood T cell repertoires in COVID-19. Overall study context: Some COVID-19 samples were acute and others convalescent; all came from the United States, Italy and Spain. The cDNA or gDNA used as material had been derived from T cells, B-cell-depleted T cells, or PBMCs.

Original methodology: Amplification of reference gene primers provided the estimated nucleated cell counts. Profiled with immunoSEQ multiplex PCR; TCRdb holds only in-frame clones, not every one. That table furnishes V, J and clone size, whereas the DNA furnished D and trimming. The table lists approximately 89,000 clones, 80% of them singletons, with roughly 19% in the top ten. Source material: peripheral blood. The origin of this receptor is a human donor in a cohort sampled during active COVID-19.

CDR3 nucleotide sequence: TGTGCCAGCAGCAGCCAGGGGACCCAGTACTTC. Translated: CASSSQGTQYF. The genes are TRBV7-2 and TRBJ2-5, with D possibly TRBD1 on 5 matching bases. The V and J ends lost 5 bases and 7 bases respectively, with 8 bases between them. CDR3 size: 11 residues. Germline CDR1 is SGHTA and CDR2 is FQGNSA.